What follows describes a single TCR beta chain. Unmatched junction bases numbered 6, after V lost 6 bases and J lost 5 bases. Per the germline V gene, CDR1 is MNHEY and CDR2 is SMNVEV (reference sequence). This CDR3 comprises 15 residues. The sample comes from a study of PD-L1 blockade in urothelial cancer. Whole-study context: Bladder-origin urothelial cancer in males described most of the roughly 30 patients. Researchers looked at the blood 3 weeks (second dose) and 6 weeks after treatment began. Median blood clonality was around 0.08, with some 89,000 unique TCRs.

Regarding time point: pretreatment peripheral blood. What went into each PCR as a spike was synthetic TCR analog templates. Clones were read by immunoSEQ multiplex PCR, and TCRdb kept only the in-frame ones, dropping some. The repertoire holds about 49,000 clones, with more than 65% as singletons. This sample comprised PBMCs, obtained around atezolizumab (anti-PD-L1) treatment. The source is a man in his 70s with urothelial cancer. The chain carries TRBV27 and TRBJ2-2; TRBD1 matches 10 bases. DNA for the CDR3: TGTGCCAGCAGGGCGGGACAGGGGTGGACCGGGGAGCTGTTTTTT. It yields the protein CASRAGQGWTGELFF.